This TCR beta chain is drawn from a study of shared clonotypes between healthy human individuals. Study-wide background: Each donor's CD4 naive and CD4 memory cells filled three plates apiece, CD8 naive two, and CD8 memory one.

The assay ran at deep level. Over several immunoSEQ plates, each subset's genomic DNA was distributed in even portions. Assay used: immunoSEQ multiplex PCR; TCRdb lists only in-frame clones, some missing. The profile shows under 1 million clones, around 96% of them singletons. CD8 cells regarded as naive lacked CD45RO, were positively chosen for CCR7, and omitted terminally differentiated effector memory CD45RA+ cells. Adult Caucasians living in Nashville, Tennessee made up all of the donors. Sequences were obtained from naive CD8+ T cells sorted from blood. The receptor comes from a man between 25 and 39 years old in good health.

The CDR3 sequence is CASSLAAGYGYEQYF. The CDR3 nucleotides read TGTGCCAGCAGCTTGGCGGCGGGGTATGGATACGAGCAGTACTTC. V is TRBV5-4 and J is TRBJ2-7, with D perhaps matching TRBD2 (6 bases). Germline CDR1 SGHNT, CDR2 YYREEE (reference sequence). V was shortened by 0 bases and J by 4 bases, with 14 bases between the two germline ends. The CDR3 is made up of 15 amino acids.